The TCR beta chain under discussion was sequenced for a study of blood T cell repertoires in COVID-19 (TCRdb year 2020). The study in broad terms: Samples from collaborators originated in the United States, Italy and Spain and spanned both the acute and convalescent phases of COVID-19. The material from the prospective study consisted of cDNA or gDNA derived from T cells, B-cell-depleted T cells, or PBMCs. Deeply sampled blood TCRbeta repertoires from subjects exposed to, actively infected with, or recovered from COVID-19 were included in the dataset. The repertoires were released in a freely available public database meant as a resource for research on the immune response to SARS-CoV-2. Samples were obtained from the ongoing ImmuneRACE study (first 160 participants) and from about 1,300 subjects provided by 6 global collaborators. Nearly every sample came with metadata listing a de-identified subject ID, COVID-19 status, age in years and sex. Where available, HLA class I and class II types were obtained from metadata supplied by the sample provider rather than from assay-based typing.

As to this clone: What this receptor recognizes is not known. Base quality data are lacking; no much larger clone is found one base away.

Summary of the overall study and its limitations: How much clinical and demographic metadata was included differed by source and by participant, and the metadata was provided uncurated.

Whole blood was collected in K2EDTA tubes by collaborating institutions according to the institutions' own protocols. Collaborator samples were shipped for TCRbeta analysis as frozen whole blood, isolated PBMCs, or DNA extracted from either sample type. V has 1 base trimmed and J has 7 bases trimmed; junction bases matching no gene number 3. The germline V gene provides CDR1 SGHNT and CDR2 YENEEA. From the cysteine up to the phenylalanine, the CDR3 has a length of 13 residues. Only the CDR3 region is kept as DNA, spanning 39 bases read in frame from base 1. TCRbeta CDR3 regions were amplified from genomic DNA using the immunoSEQ Assay, a bias-controlled multiplex PCR. Processing in the source paper ran as follows. The number of nucleated cells in each sample was estimated from the amplification of reference gene primers within the assay. Sequence reads were collapsed and filtered to measure the absolute abundance of every unique TCRbeta CDR3 rearrangement. Productive Simpson clonality was computed per sample as the square root of Simpson's diversity index over productive rearrangements. In its TCRdb copy, this immuneACCESS table keeps in-frame sequences only and misses some clones. Where compared with another copy, unresolved V genes explain less than half of these, and the others have no known cause. V, J and clone size were drawn from that table, and D and trimming were deduced from the DNA. Recorded for this sample are 100,000 to 150,000 clones; under 85% of them occurred a single time. The ten largest clonotypes hold 9.7% of the sample.

The source of this sequence is a man aged 40-49 years with active or convalescent COVID-19. The chain links TRBV11-3 with TRBJ2-5; 7 junctional bases match TRBD2. What was sequenced was peripheral blood. This receptor has the CDR3 CASSLVPGGTQYF. The DNA sequence is as follows: TGTGCCAGCAGCTTAGTCCCGGGGGGGACCCAGTACTTC.